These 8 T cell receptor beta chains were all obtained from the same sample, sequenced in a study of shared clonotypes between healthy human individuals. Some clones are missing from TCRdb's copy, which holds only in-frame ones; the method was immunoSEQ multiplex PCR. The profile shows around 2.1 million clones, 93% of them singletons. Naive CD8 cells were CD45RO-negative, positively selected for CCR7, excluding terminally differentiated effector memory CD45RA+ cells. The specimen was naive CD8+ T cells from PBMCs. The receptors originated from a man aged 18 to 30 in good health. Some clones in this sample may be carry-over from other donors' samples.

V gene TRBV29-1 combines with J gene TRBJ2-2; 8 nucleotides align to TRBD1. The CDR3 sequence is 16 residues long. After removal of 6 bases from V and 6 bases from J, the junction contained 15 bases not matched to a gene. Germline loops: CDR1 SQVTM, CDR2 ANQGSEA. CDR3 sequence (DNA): TGCAGCGTGGAATGGGCTCGGCAGGGGGCGTCCGGGGAGCTGTTTTTT. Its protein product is CSVEWARQGASGELFF.

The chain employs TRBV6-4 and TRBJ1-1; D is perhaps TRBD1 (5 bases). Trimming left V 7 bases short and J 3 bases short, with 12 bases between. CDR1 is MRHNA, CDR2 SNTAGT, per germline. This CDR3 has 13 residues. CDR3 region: CASKGLSDTEAFF. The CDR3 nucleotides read TGTGCCAGCAAGGGGTTGTCGGACACTGAAGCTTTCTTT.

The CDR3 sequence is CASSEAGQIGYEQYF. The CDR3 DNA sequence: TGTGCCAGCAGTGAAGCTGGGCAGATAGGCTACGAGCAGTACTTC. J is TRBJ2-7 and V is TRBV6-1, with D unresolved. The germline gives CDR1 MNHNS, CDR2 SASEGT. Deletions cut 0 bases from V and 3 bases from J, with 12 bases between. This CDR3 has 15 residues.

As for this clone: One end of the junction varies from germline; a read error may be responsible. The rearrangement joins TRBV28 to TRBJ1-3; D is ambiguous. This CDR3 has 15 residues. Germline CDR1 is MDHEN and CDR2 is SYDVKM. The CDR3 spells CAGSLLSGPGNTIYF. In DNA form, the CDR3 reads TGTGCCGGCAGTTTATTATCGGGTCCTGGAAACACCATATATTTT.

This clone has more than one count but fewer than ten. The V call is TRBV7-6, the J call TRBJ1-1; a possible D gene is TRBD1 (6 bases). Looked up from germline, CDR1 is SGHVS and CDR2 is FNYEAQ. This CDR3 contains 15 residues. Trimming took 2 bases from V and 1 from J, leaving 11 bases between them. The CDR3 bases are TGTGCCAGCAGCTTATGGCAGGGGCCGAACACTGAAGCTTTCTTT. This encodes CASSLWQGPNTEAFF.

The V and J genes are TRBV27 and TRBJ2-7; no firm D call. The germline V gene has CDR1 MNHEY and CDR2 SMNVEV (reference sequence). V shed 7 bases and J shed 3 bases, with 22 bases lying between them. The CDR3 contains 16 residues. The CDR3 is CASIGSAPPRLYEQYF. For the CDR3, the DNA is TGTGCCAGCATTGGGTCGGCCCCCCCACGGCTCTACGAGCAGTACTTC.

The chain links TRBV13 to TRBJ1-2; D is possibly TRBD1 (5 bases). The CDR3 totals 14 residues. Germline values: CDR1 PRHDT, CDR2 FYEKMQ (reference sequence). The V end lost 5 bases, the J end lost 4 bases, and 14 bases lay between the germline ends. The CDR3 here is CASSPGTLAYGYTF. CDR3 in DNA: TGTGCCAGCAGCCCAGGGACCCTCGCCTATGGCTACACCTTC.

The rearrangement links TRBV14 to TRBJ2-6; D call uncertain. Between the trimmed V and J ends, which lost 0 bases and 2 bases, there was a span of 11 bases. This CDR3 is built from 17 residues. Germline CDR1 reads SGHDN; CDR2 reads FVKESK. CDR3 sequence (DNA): TGTGCCAGCAGCCAAGAACTGGGTTCGGCTGGGGCCAACGTCCTGACTTTC. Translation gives CASSQELGSAGANVLTF.